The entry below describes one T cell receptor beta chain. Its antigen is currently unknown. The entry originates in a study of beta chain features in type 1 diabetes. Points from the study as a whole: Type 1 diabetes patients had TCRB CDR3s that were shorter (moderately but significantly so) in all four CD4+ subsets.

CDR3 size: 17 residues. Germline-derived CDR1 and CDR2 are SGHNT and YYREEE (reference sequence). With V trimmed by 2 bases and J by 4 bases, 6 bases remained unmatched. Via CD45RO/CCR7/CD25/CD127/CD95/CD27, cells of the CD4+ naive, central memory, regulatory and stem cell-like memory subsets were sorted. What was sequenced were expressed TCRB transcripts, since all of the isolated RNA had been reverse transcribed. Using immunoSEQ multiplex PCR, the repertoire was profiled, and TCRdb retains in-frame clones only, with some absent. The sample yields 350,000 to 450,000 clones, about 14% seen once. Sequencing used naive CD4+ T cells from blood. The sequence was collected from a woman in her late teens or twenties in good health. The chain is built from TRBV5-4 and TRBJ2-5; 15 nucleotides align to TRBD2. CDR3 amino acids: CASSFGLAGGGRETQYF. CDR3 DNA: TGTGCCAGCAGCTTTGGACTAGCGGGAGGGGGACGAGAGACCCAGTACTTC.